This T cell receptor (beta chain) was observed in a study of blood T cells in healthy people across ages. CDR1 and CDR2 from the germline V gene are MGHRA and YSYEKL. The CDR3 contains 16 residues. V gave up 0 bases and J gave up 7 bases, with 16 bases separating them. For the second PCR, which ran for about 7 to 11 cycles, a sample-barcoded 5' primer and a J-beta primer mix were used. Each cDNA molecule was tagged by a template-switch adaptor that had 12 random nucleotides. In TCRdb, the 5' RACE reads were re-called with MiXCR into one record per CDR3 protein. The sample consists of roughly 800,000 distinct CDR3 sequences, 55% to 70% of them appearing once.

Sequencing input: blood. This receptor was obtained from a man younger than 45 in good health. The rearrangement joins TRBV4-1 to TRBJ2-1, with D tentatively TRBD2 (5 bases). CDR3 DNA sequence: TGCGCCAGCAGCCAAGATCCACTAGGAATGCTTAATGAGCAGTTCTTC. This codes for CASSQDPLGMLNEQFF.